These 10 T cell receptor beta chains were sequenced from one sample in a study of OX40 agonist ivuxolimab in advanced cancers. Sequencing used immunoSEQ multiplex PCR; TCRdb keeps in-frame clones, though not all of them. The sample has about 59,000 clones, around 93% seen once. Sequencing was performed on CD4+ or CD8+ T cells sorted from blood, taken in a trial of the OX40 agonist ivuxolimab. The receptors were gathered from an adult with an advanced solid tumor such as melanoma, head and neck, liver or kidney cancer.

The J gene is TRBJ2-5, the V gene TRBV4-2; 9 nucleotides match TRBD2. Germline trimming cut 3 bases from V and 4 bases from J; bases unmatched to any gene: 15. Germline CDR1 reads LGHNA; CDR2 reads YNFKEQ. This CDR3 has 18 amino acids. The CDR3 reads CASSHPPAGGPDGETQYF. Written as DNA, the CDR3 is TGTGCCAGCAGCCACCCGCCGGCGGGAGGGCCGGATGGAGAGACCCAGTACTTC.

The chain carries TRBV7-9 and TRBJ1-1, with D possibly TRBD1 on 6 matching bases. The CDR3 is 12 residues long. The V gene lost 6 bases and the J gene lost 7 bases, with 12 bases spanning the gap. CDR1 and CDR2 from the germline V gene are SEHNR and FQNEAQ (reference sequence). CDR3 residues: CASRPSDSEAFF. DNA for the CDR3: TGTGCCAGCAGACCTTCGGACAGTGAAGCTTTCTTT. Supplemented by reference TRBV7-9 and TRBJ1-1, the full variable domain reads DTGVSQNPRHKITKRGQNVTFRCDPISEHNRLYWYRQTLGQGPEFLTYFQNEAQLEKSRLLSDRFSAERPKGSFSTLEIQRTEQGDSAMYLCASRPSDSEAFFGQGTRLTVV.

The rearrangement joins TRBV14 to TRBJ2-1; 7 bases are shared with TRBD2. Germline CDR1 and CDR2: SGHDN and FVKESK. The V segment lost 0 bases and the J segment 3 bases; nucleotides outside the gene matches: 5. The CDR3 is made up of 16 amino acids. Written as DNA, the CDR3 is TGTGCCAGCAGCCAAGAGGTGGGAGGGGTCTACAATGAGCAGTTCTTC. Protein product: CASSQEVGGVYNEQFF.

A note on this clone: Germline and junction disagree at one end, which may indicate a read error. V and J are TRBV4-1 and TRBJ1-3; TRBD1 might be the D (5 bases). CDR1 MGHRA and CDR2 YSYEKL come from the germline V gene. The CDR3 covers 12 residues. For the CDR3, the DNA is TGCGCCAGCAGCCAACAGGGAAGCACCATATATTTT. It translates to CASSQQGSTIYF.

The chain couples TRBV5-1 to TRBJ2-3; D gene unclear. Per germline, CDR1 SGHRS and CDR2 YFSETQ. This CDR3 has 16 residues. V dropped 0 bases and J dropped 0 bases, with 11 bases sitting between them. The CDR3 spells CASSLGVLGSTDTQYF. The CDR3 DNA is TGCGCCAGCAGCTTGGGGGTTCTGGGAAGCACAGATACGCAGTATTTT.

The chain is built from TRBV7-6 and TRBJ2-5; no clear D gene. V lost 1 base and J 2 bases, leaving 8 bases between the germline ends. The germline V gene encodes CDR1 SGHVS and CDR2 FNYEAQ. The CDR3 length is 14 residues. Here the CDR3 reads CASSLEQEQETQYF. The CDR3 DNA reads as TGTGCCAGCAGCTTAGAGCAGGAGCAAGAGACCCAGTACTTC.

The genes are TRBV7-9 and TRBJ2-5; a weak D match, TRBD1 (7 bases). This CDR3 region has 16 residues. With 4 bases removed from V and 1 base from J, the gap between germline ends came to 16 bases. CDR1 and CDR2 (germline): SEHNR, FQNEAQ (reference sequence). Here the CDR3 reads CASSSHRGLFQETQYF. The DNA for the CDR3 is TGTGCCAGCAGCTCGCACAGGGGACTCTTCCAAGAGACCCAGTACTTC.

J is TRBJ1-1 and V is TRBV11-2; D may be TRBD1 (5 bases). Germline CDR1 reads SGHAT; CDR2 reads FQNNGV. This CDR3 spans 13 amino acids. The V end lost 5 bases, the J end lost 4 bases, and 11 bases lay between the germline ends. CDR3 DNA sequence: TGTGCCAGCAGCCTAGGACAAGCCACTGAAGCTTTCTTT. It yields the protein CASSLGQATEAFF.

The gene calls are TRBV18 and TRBJ1-1; D is uncertain. Trimming took 0 bases from V and 7 from J, leaving 9 bases between them. The V gene's germline CDR1 is KGHSH and CDR2 LQKENI. This CDR3 is built from 13 residues. For the CDR3, the DNA is TGTGCCAGCTCACCACCGGTAAAGGATGAAGCTTTCTTT. It encodes CASSPPVKDEAFF. Looking up the rest from reference TRBV18 and TRBJ1-1 gives the full variable domain: NAGVMQNPRHLVRRRGQEARLRCSPMKGHSHVYWYRQLPEEGLKFMVYLQKENIIDESGMPKERFSAEFPKEGPSILRIQQVVRGDSAAYFCASSPPVKDEAFFGQGTRLTVV.

This clone is deemed medium-sized. The chain links TRBV4-2 to TRBJ2-3; TRBD1 matches at 9 bases. Germline CDR1 reads LGHNA; CDR2 reads YNFKEQ. Trimming took 1 base from V and 2 from J; bases not matched to a gene: 1. The length of the CDR3 is 15 residues. CDR3 sequence: CASSQGTGDTDTQYF. CDR3 nucleotide sequence: TGTGCCAGCAGCCAAGGGACAGGGGACACAGATACGCAGTATTTT.